The TCR beta chain under discussion was sequenced for a study of blood T cell repertoires in COVID-19. The CDR3 has 13 residues. The ends lost 5 bases at V and 6 bases at J; junction bases unmatched: 3. The germline CDR1 and CDR2 sequences are SQVTM and ANQGSEA. Clinical history reported by participants formed the basis on which cohorts were assigned. Assay: immunoSEQ multiplex PCR; the TCRdb copy retains only in-frame clones and omits some. The sample comprises 200,000 or so clones, around 87% of which are singletons, and around 7% rests with the top ten. The receptor comes from a man aged 25 to 40 in a cohort exposed to, infected with or recovered from COVID-19 (not recorded which). The sample was PBMCs or T cells enriched from blood (not recorded which). The chain combines TRBV29-1 with TRBJ2-7; 14 nucleotides agree with TRBD2. The CDR3 reads CSVSGTSGSEQYF. In DNA, the CDR3 is TGCAGCGTTTCCGGGACTAGCGGGAGCGAGCAGTACTTC.